Following are 26 T cell receptor beta chains from one sample sequenced in a study of T cells in Graves' hyperthyroidism and ophthalmopathy. Amplification of TCR beta CDR3 regions used RNA as the template. During a first-round RT-PCR of the TCR CDR3, the HTBI primer set was used. TCRdb redid the calling of the multiplex PCR reads with MiXCR, one entry per CDR3 protein. The sample contains around 580,000 distinct CDR3 sequences, 16% of which appear only once. Sequenced material: blood. The receptors stem from a woman aged 18-29 years with Graves' hyperthyroidism.

This clonotype has at least ten counts. The chain uses TRBV2 and TRBJ1-5; D unclear. The V gene's germline CDR1 is SNHLY and CDR2 FYNNEI. V shed 7 bases and J shed 3 bases, with 7 bases lying between them. The CDR3 is 12 amino acids. CDR3 in DNA: TGTGCCAGCAACACCAACAATCAGCCCCAGCATTTT. It is translated as CASNTNNQPQHF.

The chain employs TRBV4-1 and TRBJ1-6, with 9 bases identical to TRBD1. The germline V gene has CDR1 MGHRA and CDR2 YSYEKL. V shed 4 bases, J shed 13 bases, and the junction held 23 bases outside the gene matches. This CDR3 region has 19 residues. CDR3 sequence (DNA): TGCGCCAGCAGCCCCGACAGGGGGGATGTCGCACGGCCAGTAGGTCCCCTCCACTTT. The encoded protein is CASSPDRGDVARPVGPLHF.

The chain combines TRBV18 with TRBJ1-5; D is uncertain. Trimming removed 5 bases from V and 1 base from J, with 9 bases in between. Germline V gives CDR1 KGHSH, CDR2 LQKENI. The CDR3 consists of 14 residues. CDR3 residues: CASSGSLSNQPQHF. The CDR3 DNA follows: TGTGCCAGCTCAGGGTCCCTCAGCAATCAGCCCCAGCATTTT.

This clonotype has at least ten counts. Here the CDR3 DNA reads TGTGCCAGCGGGGGACGTTTAGGAGAGCAGTACTTC. This gives the protein CASGGRLGEQYF. The chain couples TRBV3-1 to TRBJ2-7, with D perhaps TRBD1 or TRBD2 (5 bases each). Germline V gives CDR1 LGHDT, CDR2 YNNKEL (reference sequence). The CDR3 is 12 residues long. Trimming removed 8 bases at V and 7 bases at J, with 15 bases between.

V usage is TRBV7-9 and J usage is TRBJ1-1; D is unresolved. V shed 1 base and J shed 3 bases, with 18 bases lying between them. Germline CDR1 is SEHNR and CDR2 is FQNEAQ (reference sequence). CDR3 length equals 17 residues. In DNA form, the CDR3 reads TGTGCCAGCAGCTTAGGGGGTGTGAAGGGTTGGCACACTGAAGCTTTCTTT. Translating gives CASSLGGVKGWHTEAFF.

This clonotype was seen ten or more times. The chain combines TRBV15 with TRBJ1-1; D possibly corresponds to TRBD1 (5 bases). There are 17 residues in the CDR3. Trimming cost V 0 bases and J 5 bases, with 19 bases left between them. Germline V lookup: CDR1 LNHNV, CDR2 YYDKDF (reference sequence). The CDR3 protein is CATSRESFSGVRTEAFF. The CDR3 DNA follows: TGTGCCACCAGCAGAGAGTCGTTTTCGGGGGTCCGTACTGAAGCTTTCTTT. The whole variable domain, filled in from reference TRBV15 and TRBJ1-1, reads DAMVIQNPRYQVTQFGKPVTLSCSQTLNHNVMYWYQQKSSQAPKLLFHYYDKDFNNEADTPDNFQSRRPNTSFCFLDIRSPGLGDTAMYLCATSRESFSGVRTEAFFGQGTRLTVV.

V is TRBV24-1 and J is TRBJ2-1; TRBD2 matches 12 bases. The CDR3 has 15 residues. Germline CDR1 reads KGHDR; CDR2 reads SFDVKD. Germline trimming cut 3 bases from V and 12 bases from J; bases unmatched to any gene: 8. The CDR3 DNA reads TGTGCCACCAGTGATCCACTCCTAGCGGGAGGGGGGCAGTTCTTC. Encoded protein: CATSDPLLAGGGQFF.

This clonotype appeared many times. V usage is TRBV6-2 or TRBV6-3 and J usage is TRBJ1-5, with TRBD1 matching over 7 bases. This CDR3 is built from 16 residues. V lost 2 bases, J lost 0 bases, and 4 bases stayed unmatched. Germline values: CDR1 MNHEY, CDR2 SVGEGT. The CDR3 nucleotides are TGTGCCAGCAGTTACCGGGGACAGAATAGCAATCAGCCCCAGCATTTT. Translating it yields CASSYRGQNSNQPQHF.

This clonotype was seen more than once but under ten times. The chain couples TRBV19 to TRBJ1-5; the match to TRBD1 covers 7 bases. Trimming removed 6 bases from V and 5 bases from J; junction bases left unmatched: 13. Germline loops: CDR1 LNHDA, CDR2 SQIVND (reference sequence). There are 16 residues in the CDR3. CDR3 protein: CASSLGDRRPDQPQHF. DNA for the CDR3: TGTGCCAGTAGCCTGGGGGACAGACGACCTGATCAGCCCCAGCATTTT.

As to this clonotype: A clone one base away is much larger, so this may be a read error. The V and J genes are TRBV2 and TRBJ2-1; 9 bases agree with TRBD2. Germline V gives CDR1 SNHLY, CDR2 FYNNEI. Trimming took 6 bases from V and 7 from J; bases not matched to a gene: 7. This CDR3 spans 14 amino acids. The CDR3 protein is CASRQCSGSNEQFF. The DNA of the CDR3 is TGTGCCAGCAGGCAGTGTAGCGGGAGTAATGAGCAGTTCTTC.

Only a few counts were recorded for this clonotype. A much larger clone lies one base from this, so it may be a read error. The chain is built from TRBV12-3 or TRBV12-4 and TRBJ2-5; TRBD1 agrees at 7 bases. This CDR3 has 13 amino acids. V shed 7 bases, J shed 5 bases, and the junction held 7 bases outside the gene matches. CDR3: CASNLGGRETQYF. The CDR3, as DNA: TGTGCCAGCAACTTAGGGGGCCGGGAGACCCAGTACTTC.

This clonotype has a handful of counts. The chain recombines TRBV7-9 with TRBJ2-3; tentative D call: TRBD2 (6 bases). The CDR3 consists of 15 residues. Per germline, CDR1 SEHNR and CDR2 FQNEAQ (reference sequence). V gave up 9 bases and J gave up 1 base, with 17 bases separating them. CDR3: CASSGVASGTDTQYF. CDR3 nucleotides: TGTGCCAGTAGTGGGGTGGCTAGCGGCACAGATACGCAGTATTTT.

The rearrangement links TRBV7-2 to TRBJ2-1; unclear D gene. With the DNA end fitting TRBJ2-7 better, the J assignment may be wrong. CDR3 size: 15 residues. Germline CDR1 is SGHTA and CDR2 is FQGNSA. The CDR3 sequence is CASSLALAAYNEQYF. The CDR3 DNA sequence: TGTGCCAGCAGCTTAGCGTTGGCAGCCTACAATGAGCAGTACTTC.

About this clonotype itself: This clone may be a read error of a much larger clone one base away. V is TRBV12-3 or TRBV12-4 and J is TRBJ2-2; weak D call: TRBD2 (5 bases). The CDR3 extends over 13 amino acids. The CDR3 DNA is TGTGCCAGCAGTCCAGGTTTAACCGGGGAGCTGGTTTTT. Protein: CASSPGLTGELVF.

The V gene is TRBV3-1, the J gene TRBJ2-1; 10 bases line up with TRBD2. After removal of 0 bases from V and 4 bases from J, the junction contained 12 bases not matched to a gene. This CDR3 contains 19 residues. CDR1 and CDR2 from the germline V gene are LGHDT and YNNKEL (reference sequence). The CDR3 protein is CASSQDPLPGLAKYNEQFF. The CDR3 DNA sequence: TGTGCCAGCAGCCAAGATCCTTTACCGGGACTAGCGAAATACAATGAGCAGTTCTTC.

Many counts were recorded for this clonotype. This rearrangement joins TRBV28 to TRBJ1-5; possibly TRBD1 for D (5 bases). V dropped 7 bases and J dropped 2 bases, with 18 bases sitting between them. The CDR3 totals 16 residues. Germline CDR1 reads MDHEN; CDR2 reads SYDVKM. The CDR3: CASTLFGARGNQPQHF. CDR3 in DNA: TGTGCCAGCACTCTCTTTGGGGCGCGAGGCAATCAGCCCCAGCATTTT.

V usage is TRBV18 and J usage is TRBJ1-1, with no clear D. The CDR3 has 15 residues. V was trimmed by 0 bases and J by 0 bases, leaving 8 bases between them. The germline V gene encodes CDR1 KGHSH and CDR2 LQKENI. CDR3 nucleotides: TGTGCCAGCTCACCACCGAGGGCTTTGAACACTGAAGCTTTCTTT. Translating it yields CASSPPRALNTEAFF.

This clonotype was seen at least ten times. The CDR3 loop is CASSLGRGTQYF. CDR3 bases: TGCGCCAGCAGCTTGGGCCGGGGTACGCAGTATTTT. V gene TRBV5-1 combines with J gene TRBJ2-3; tentatively, D is TRBD2 (5 bases). Trimming left V 0 bases short and J 8 bases short, with 7 bases between. Per the germline V gene, CDR1 is SGHRS and CDR2 is YFSETQ. CDR3 length equals 12 residues.

This clonotype was recorded at least ten times. This chain joins TRBV2 and TRBJ1-3; 9 nucleotides agree with TRBD1. This CDR3 comprises 15 residues. The germline V gene encodes CDR1 SNHLY and CDR2 FYNNEI. J lost 1 base, V lost 5 bases, and 3 bases had no gene match. The CDR3 DNA reads as TGTGCCAGCAGTCGGGGACAGGGATCTGGAAACACCATATATTTT. This codes for CASSRGQGSGNTIYF.

This clonotype was counted ten times or more. V gene TRBV2 combines with J gene TRBJ2-1, with TRBD2 matching 8 bases. The V and J ends lost 7 bases and 6 bases, in that order; junction bases with no gene match: 11. CDR3 size: 15 residues. The V gene's germline CDR1 is SNHLY and CDR2 FYNNEI. DNA of the CDR3: TGTGCCAGCATCTTCCTTAGCGGGGTCGGCAATGAGCAGTTCTTC. This sequence encodes CASIFLSGVGNEQFF.

This clonotype came up many times. The chain is built from TRBV30 and TRBJ2-1; D call uncertain. CDR3 length: 13 amino acids. Germline-derived CDR1 and CDR2 are GTSNPN and SVGIG (reference sequence). The V gene lost 2 bases and the J gene lost 5 bases, with 10 bases spanning the gap. The CDR3 DNA is TGTGCCTGGAGTCAGAGTAGGCACAATGAGCAGTTCTTC. Its translation is CAWSQSRHNEQFF.

The rearrangement joins TRBV11-2 to TRBJ2-1; TRBD2 matches at 12 bases. In germline, CDR1 is SGHAT, CDR2 FQNNGV. J gave up 9 bases and V 1 base, and 10 bases lay outside the gene matches. The CDR3 loop spans 17 amino acids. In nucleotides, the CDR3 is TGTGCCAGCAGCTTAGCCGCTAGCGGGGGGGCCTTAGGTGAGCAGTTCTTC. This encodes CASSLAASGGALGEQFF.

This clonotype has at least ten counts. The J gene is TRBJ2-5, the V gene TRBV12-3 or TRBV12-4; TRBD1 matches at 11 bases. J gave up 5 bases and V 5 bases, and 7 bases lay outside the gene matches. The CDR3 has 15 amino acids. This chain's CDR3 is CASSPGQGVRETQYF. CDR3 nucleotide sequence: TGTGCCAGCAGTCCGGGACAGGGGGTGCGGGAGACCCAGTACTTC.

This clonotype was found many times. This chain links TRBV7-2 with TRBJ2-5; the match to TRBD2 covers 9 bases. V shed 1 base and J 5 bases; nucleotides not matched to a gene: 8. Per germline, CDR1 SGHTA and CDR2 FQGNSA. The CDR3 runs to 16 residues. CDR3: CASSLGLAGRVETQYF. CDR3 sequence (DNA): TGTGCCAGCAGCTTAGGTCTAGCGGGGAGGGTGGAGACCCAGTACTTC.

This chain uses TRBV20-1 with TRBJ2-3; 10 bases fit TRBD2. Germline CDR1 DFQATT, CDR2 SNEGSKA (reference sequence). The CDR3 consists of 14 residues. V shed 0 bases, J shed 6 bases, and the junction held 3 bases outside the gene matches. For the CDR3, the DNA is TGCAGTGCTAGAGAACTAGCGGGGAGCGATACGCAGTATTTT. Its translation is CSARELAGSDTQYF.

This chain uses TRBV2 with TRBJ2-7; 7 nucleotides agree with TRBD1. Germline V gives CDR1 SNHLY, CDR2 FYNNEI. Trimming cost V 7 bases and J 7 bases; bases outside gene matches: 13. The length of the CDR3 is 14 residues. The CDR3 protein is CASNTGAGVGEQYF. The CDR3 DNA reads as TGTGCCAGCAATACAGGGGCTGGAGTAGGAGAGCAGTACTTC.